This T cell receptor beta chain is drawn from a study of Graves' ophthalmopathy and Graves' hyperthyroidism (dated by TCRdb to the late 2010s). About the investigation overall: Hyperthyroidism was considered stable if no progression to ophthalmopathy occurred within 18 months of follow-up. T-cell repertoires of thyroid tissue and blood were compared in over 5 hyperthyroidism patients. An independent validation cohort was composed of 18 hyperthyroidism patients and roughly 16 patients who later progressed from hyperthyroidism to ophthalmopathy. To explore V-J signatures distinguishing ophthalmopathy from hyperthyroidism, a discovery set of roughly 100 patients (fewer than 45 ophthalmopathy, some 57 stable hyperthyroidism) was enrolled. Once sampling was done, hyperthyroidism patients were given methimazole at a starting dose of 30 mg daily, while ophthalmopathy patients were given high-dose intravenous methylprednisolone. In total, some 140 blood samples were TCR-sequenced: around 42 ophthalmopathy, some 75 hyperthyroidism and 17 hyperthyroidism-to-ophthalmopathy patients. To tell Graves' ophthalmopathy apart from Graves' hyperthyroidism, and to predict which patients would progress to ophthalmopathy, the study relied on TCR beta repertoire signatures. Overall study results and their limits: In validation, the model predicted ophthalmopathy progression with over 60% sensitivity and roughly 72% specificity; some 13 predicted patients were CT-confirmed with GO in a median of 6.5 months. Most expanded thyroid clonotypes with frequency above 0.001 were also detected in blood, suggesting blood repertoires may reflect the thyroid immune response. No statistical method was used to predetermine the sample size, and group allocation was not hidden from the investigators. The 13-signature model separated ophthalmopathy from stable hyperthyroidism with approximately 90% sensitivity and about 81% specificity in cross-validation, and 80%/75% in the test set.

Taken from the germline V gene (reference sequence), the CDR1 and CDR2 loops are SEHNR and FQNEAQ. Clipping removes 5 bases from V and 8 bases from J, with 8 as the unmatched junction base count. Counted from cysteine to phenylalanine, this CDR3 has 14 amino acids. The sequence is cut down to CDR3 DNA, 42 bases in frame from base 1. For repertoire sequencing, the TCR beta CDR3 regions were amplified from RNA transcripts. The first round was an RT-PCR using HTBI primers with the Qiagen OneStep RT-PCR kit, and this first round was followed by a second-round multiplex PCR, then size selection and purification. The libraries underwent paired-end sequencing with 100 bp reads on an Illumina HiSeq2000. The study's processing was this. SOAPnuke was used for read processing, and reads with adapters, uncalled bases, a mean Phred below 15, or no exact constant-primer or identifier match were discarded. COPE v1.2.5 was used to merge high-quality paired reads. Unique nucleotide sequences were defined as clonotypes and aligned to IMGT TRB V, D and J references using MiTCR v1.1. The analysis was limited to V-J combinations with a frequency above 0.0001, which together covered 99.2% of the repertoires. For each V-J combination, a TCR clonal expansion and chaos score was defined as F50 clonal expansion divided by the chaos observed in the TCRdist matrix. Welch's t-statistics and random forest were used to reduce the features to 10 to 15 V-J combinations, which were then used as input to a naive Bayes classifier. Thyroid-blood repertoire similarity was quantified with the Morisita-Horn index. The public reads were reanalyzed by TCRdb: fastp trimming at Q25, MiXCR alignment, in-frame beta chains only. Each entry is one CDR3 protein sequence, shown with its most common DNA and genes. None of the V and J calls come from the authors' own analysis; TCRdb made them. The sample data list roughly 1.1 million distinct CDR3 sequences, and 35% to 40% of these were observed just once. Together, the top ten hold more than 9.5% of the sample.

Of note for this clonotype: No antigen is known for it. No base-level quality is on record; no much larger clone is a single base apart.

Patients with hyperthyroidism were aged 18 to 65 years, had been newly diagnosed, and had a disease duration of less than 2 months. Patients with other autoimmune diseases, uncontrolled infections, pregnancy or lactation were excluded from the study. Clinical symptoms, serum thyroxine, TRAb, thyroid ultrasound and orbital computed tomography were used for diagnosis. Trizol reagent was used to extract the total RNA, and its quality was then checked on an Agilent 2100 Bioanalyzer. The sequence came from an adult man with Graves' hyperthyroidism. This chain is built from TRBV7-9 and TRBJ2-1; 8 nucleotides in the junction match TRBD1. Material: peripheral blood or thyroid tissue (not recorded which). The CDR3 amino acid sequence is: CASSLRDRRDEQFF. The sequence in DNA is TGTGCCAGCAGCCTTCGGGACAGGCGGGATGAGCAGTTCTTC.